The 19 T cell receptor beta chains presented below share a single source sample, sequenced in a study of post-analysis software for immune sequencing data (dated by TCRdb to the mid-2010s). Library preparation employed PCR. The reads were generated on an Illumina HiSeq 2500. To reduce PCR and sequencing biases, unique molecular identifiers were built into the TCR beta cDNA libraries. The raw public reads went through TCRdb reprocessing: fastp at Q25, MiXCR clone calling, in-frame beta chains kept. One record per CDR3 amino acid sequence lists the most common genes and DNA. The sample table lists approximately 690,000 distinct CDR3 sequences, 59% of them with a count of one. The biggest ten clones account for over 9% of the sample. What the study reported, not specific to this receptor: Significantly higher frequencies in patients than in controls were found for about five TRBV segments, including TRBV5-6, TRBV5-1 and TRBV20-1.

Their specific antigens are unknown. Material for sequencing was blood. These TCRs come from a girl aged 2 to 9 with multiple sclerosis.

The V and J genes are TRBV5-1 and TRBJ2-5, with TRBD1 matching 9 bases. In germline, CDR1 is SGHRS, CDR2 YFSETQ. The CDR3 runs to 15 residues. V dropped 5 bases and J dropped 5; count of bases not matched to a gene: 10. The CDR3 here is CASSRDRVPQETQYF. DNA for the CDR3: TGCGCCAGCAGTCGGGACAGGGTTCCCCAGGAGACCCAGTACTTC.

This clonotype was seen a handful of times. The rearrangement joins TRBV5-1 to TRBJ1-1, with D uncertain. Trimming took off 0 bases at V and 5 bases at J, with 8 bases between the two ends. The CDR3 loop spans 13 amino acids. The V gene's germline CDR1 is SGHRS and CDR2 YFSETQ. CDR3 amino acids: CASSLADGTEAFF. The CDR3 coding sequence is TGCGCCAGCAGCTTGGCCGATGGGACTGAAGCTTTCTTT. The variable domain in full, completed from reference TRBV5-1 and TRBJ1-1, reads KAGVTQTPRYLIKTRGQQVTLSCSPISGHRSVSWYQQTPGQGLQFLFEYFSETQRNKGNFPGRFSGRQFSNSRSEMNVSTLELGDSALYLCASSLADGTEAFFGQGTRLTVV.

A note on this clonotype: The junction and the germline gene differ at one end; a read error may be behind it. The chain recombines TRBV27 with TRBJ1-2; tentative D call: TRBD1 (5 bases). In germline, CDR1 is MNHEY, CDR2 SMNVEV (reference sequence). This CDR3 is 14 amino acids long. The CDR3, as DNA: TGTGCCAGGAGTTGCCTTGGGCAGGGTAATGGCTACACCTTC. Translating gives CARSCLGQGNGYTF.

The chain recombines TRBV6-5 with TRBJ2-5, with a tentative D call TRBD1 (5 bases). The germline V gene encodes CDR1 MNHEY and CDR2 SVGAGI. This CDR3 is 15 amino acids long. Between the trimmed V and J ends, which lost 0 bases and 7 bases, there was a span of 15 bases. The CDR3 DNA reads TGTGCCAGCAGTTACTCGAAAGGGGCCCTAGGGACCCAGTACTTC. Translation gives CASSYSKGALGTQYF.

In its sample, this clonotype was seen a few times. The chain recombines TRBV10-3 with TRBJ2-5; D may correspond to TRBD1 or TRBD2 (5 bases each). The V end was cut by 3 bases, the J end by 6 bases, with 8 bases between. The length of the CDR3 is 12 residues. The germline CDR1 and CDR2 sequences are ENHRY and SYGVKD. The CDR3 region is CAISDRGQTQYF. Written as DNA, the CDR3 is TGTGCCATCAGTGATCGGGGACAGACCCAGTACTTC.

This clonotype showed up just a few times. V usage is TRBV20-1 and J usage is TRBJ2-5; 8 nucleotides align to TRBD2. The DNA end is more similar to TRBJ2-7, so the J call may be wrong. Germline CDR1 is DFQATT and CDR2 is SNEGSKA (reference sequence). CDR3 length: 14 residues. CDR3 sequence reads: CSATKREFWDEQYF. The CDR3 region has the DNA TGCAGTGCGACTAAGCGGGAGTTTTGGGACGAGCAGTACTTC.

The chain employs TRBV20-1 and TRBJ2-1, with D maybe TRBD1 (6 bases). The CDR3 length is 17 residues. V lost 1 base, J lost 8 bases, and 24 bases lay in between. The germline V gene encodes CDR1 DFQATT and CDR2 SNEGSKA (reference sequence). For the CDR3, the DNA is TGCAGTGCTAGAGGGTTCAGGGGCGACCTCGTCGAGCATGAGCAGTTCTTC. It specifies CSARGFRGDLVEHEQFF.

Comment on this clonotype: The junction and the germline gene differ at one end; a read error may be behind it. The chain employs TRBV20-1 and TRBJ1-2; perhaps TRBD1 as D (5 bases). Germline V gene data show CDR1 as DFQATT and CDR2 as SNEGSKA (reference sequence). This CDR3 has 12 amino acids. The CDR3 region has the DNA TGCAGGGCTATTGGGACCGCCTATGGCTACACCTTC. Translating it yields CRAIGTAYGYTF.

The chain has TRBV6-5 and TRBJ1-1, with D possibly TRBD1 on 5 matching bases. Trimming took 0 bases from V and 0 from J, leaving 8 bases between them. Germline V lookup: CDR1 MNHEY, CDR2 SVGAGI. This CDR3 contains 15 residues. The CDR3 DNA sequence: TGTGCCAGCAGTTACTCAGGGGTACTGAACACTGAAGCTTTCTTT. Translating gives CASSYSGVLNTEAFF.

The rearrangement uses TRBV20-1 and TRBJ2-1; 7 positions agree with TRBD1. There are 14 residues in the CDR3. CDR1 DFQATT and CDR2 SNEGSKA come from the germline V gene (reference sequence). V shed 6 bases, J shed 6 bases, and the junction held 11 bases outside the gene matches. DNA of the CDR3: TGCAGTGCCGTGGACAGGAGCCTCGCCAATGAGCAGTTCTTC. Its protein product is CSAVDRSLANEQFF.

Only a few counts were recorded for this clonotype. This chain uses TRBV4-3 with TRBJ2-5; D perhaps matches TRBD2 (7 bases). V lost 2 bases to trimming and J lost 6 bases, with 22 bases between them. The CDR3 consists of 17 residues. Germline V lookup: CDR1 LGHNA, CDR2 YSLEER. In nucleotides, the CDR3 is TGCGCCAGCAGCCAATGGGCCTTCCGGGGGGCAAAGAAGACCCAGTACTTC. It yields the protein CASSQWAFRGAKKTQYF.

This clonotype was observed a few times. The genes are TRBV7-3 and TRBJ2-3; no definite D call. With 1 base removed from V and 6 bases from J, the gap between germline ends came to 8 bases. The CDR3 sequence is 13 residues long. Germline V gene data show CDR1 as SGHTA and CDR2 as FQGTGA. The chain's CDR3 is CASSLMLEDTQYF. The CDR3, as DNA: TGTGCCAGCAGCTTAATGCTTGAGGATACGCAGTATTTT.

The chain recombines TRBV7-9 with TRBJ2-5, with D tentatively TRBD2 (7 bases). With 5 bases removed from V and 4 bases from J, the gap between germline ends came to 17 bases. Germline CDR1 is SEHNR and CDR2 is FQNEAQ (reference sequence). The CDR3 runs to 15 residues. The CDR3: CASSPKGGGSETQYF. The CDR3 DNA is TGTGCCAGCAGCCCAAAGGGAGGGGGATCAGAGACCCAGTACTTC.

The chain couples TRBV7-9 to TRBJ2-1, with 9 positions matching TRBD1. The ends lost 8 bases at V and 0 bases at J; junction bases unmatched: 14. The germline V gene encodes CDR1 SEHNR and CDR2 FQNEAQ (reference sequence). The CDR3 runs 18 residues. The CDR3 region is CASQGDRAQGSSYNEQFF. CDR3 DNA: TGTGCCAGCCAAGGGGACAGGGCGCAAGGAAGCTCCTACAATGAGCAGTTCTTC.

The CDR3 here is CASRHTGGTHNEQFF. CDR3 DNA sequence: TGTGCCAGCAGACATACAGGGGGCACCCACAATGAGCAGTTCTTC. The J gene is TRBJ2-1, the V gene TRBV5-8; 9 bases match TRBD1. Per germline, CDR1 SGHTS and CDR2 YDEGEE. The trim removed 5 bases at V and 5 bases at J, leaving 8 bases unmatched. The CDR3 spans 15 residues.

CDR3 in DNA: TGCAGCGTTGAAGATAGCAGGGGGGCTCGGGAAAAACTGTTTTTT. Its translation is CSVEDSRGAREKLFF. V and J are TRBV29-1 and TRBJ1-4; 7 nucleotides match TRBD1. CDR3 length equals 15 residues. J lost 8 bases, V lost 0 bases, and 9 bases had no gene match. CDR1 is SQVTM and CDR2 is ANQGSEA in the germline V gene. The whole variable domain, remainder taken from reference TRBV29-1 and TRBJ1-4, is SAVISQKPSRDICQRGTSLTIQCQVDSQVTMMFWYRQQPGQSLTLIATANQGSEATYESGFVIDKFPISRPNLTFSTLTVSNMSPEDSSIYLCSVEDSRGAREKLFFGSGTQLSVL.

The chain carries TRBV7-2 and TRBJ1-6; D call uncertain. The length of the CDR3 is 17 residues. Trimming took off 5 bases at V and 5 bases at J, with 19 bases between the two ends. The germline V gene has CDR1 SGHTA and CDR2 FQGNSA. In DNA, the CDR3 is TGTGCCAGCAGCCGCTTTTCCCAAGCGCAGAATAATTCACCCCTCCACTTT. This gives the protein CASSRFSQAQNNSPLHF.

V and J are TRBV11-3 and TRBJ2-5; D ambiguous. The V end lost 1 base, the J end lost 4 bases, and 10 bases lay between the germline ends. Germline V lookup: CDR1 SGHNT, CDR2 YENEEA. This CDR3 is 14 amino acids long. As DNA, the CDR3 is TGTGCCAGCAGCTTAGTCGGCATCGGAGAGACCCAGTACTTC. Amino acids: CASSLVGIGETQYF.

The rearrangement joins TRBV3-1 to TRBJ2-1; D call uncertain. The CDR3 totals 11 residues. The germline V and J ends were trimmed by 4 bases and 15 bases, with 13 bases remaining between them. CDR1 is LGHDT and CDR2 is YNNKEL in the germline V gene (reference sequence). The CDR3, as DNA: TGTGCCAGCAGCCTCCTGGGGAAGGGGTTCTTC. Protein: CASSLLGKGFF.